This T cell receptor beta chain is drawn from a study of identical twins. Findings of the study overall: The study based its conclusions on cross-sectional statistical analysis and did not follow the same donors. The models gave estimates that fell short of the out-of-frame TCR alpha sharing seen in monozygotic twins.

Template switching added a universal primer binding site, and final cDNA carried unique molecular identifiers. Using its own MiXCR run on the 5' RACE reads, TCRdb lists one record per CDR3 protein. The table records some 500,000 distinct CDR3 sequences, roughly 13% of them present only once. Concerning this clonotype: Its antigen is still unknown.

These data also formed part of another study, on yellow fever vaccine responses in identical twins.

The TCR sequence derives from a woman younger than 30 in good health. Sequencing was done on a sample of CD4+ T cells sorted from blood.

The CDR3 loop reads CASSFRTGWSEKLFF. CDR3 coding DNA: TGTGCCAGCAGCTTTAGGACAGGATGGAGCGAAAAACTGTTTTTT. V and J are TRBV5-6 and TRBJ1-4, with 7 bases lining up with TRBD1. V was pared by 2 bases and J by 8 bases, with 9 bases of the junction left unmatched. This CDR3 region has 15 residues. The germline CDR1 and CDR2 sequences are SGHDT and YYEEEE.